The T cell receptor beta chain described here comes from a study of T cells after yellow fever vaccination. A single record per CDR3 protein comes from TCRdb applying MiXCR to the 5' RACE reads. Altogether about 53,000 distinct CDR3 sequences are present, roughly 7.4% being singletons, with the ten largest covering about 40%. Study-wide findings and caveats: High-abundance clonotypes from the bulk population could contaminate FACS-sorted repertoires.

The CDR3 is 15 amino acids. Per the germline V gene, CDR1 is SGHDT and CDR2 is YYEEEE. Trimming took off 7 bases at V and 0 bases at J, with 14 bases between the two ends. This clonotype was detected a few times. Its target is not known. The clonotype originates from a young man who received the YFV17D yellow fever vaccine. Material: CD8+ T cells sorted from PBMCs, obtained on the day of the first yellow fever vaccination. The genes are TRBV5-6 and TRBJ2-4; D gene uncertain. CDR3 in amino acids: CASANMASAKNIQYF. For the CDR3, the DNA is TGTGCCAGCGCTAATATGGCCTCAGCCAAAAACATTCAGTACTTC.